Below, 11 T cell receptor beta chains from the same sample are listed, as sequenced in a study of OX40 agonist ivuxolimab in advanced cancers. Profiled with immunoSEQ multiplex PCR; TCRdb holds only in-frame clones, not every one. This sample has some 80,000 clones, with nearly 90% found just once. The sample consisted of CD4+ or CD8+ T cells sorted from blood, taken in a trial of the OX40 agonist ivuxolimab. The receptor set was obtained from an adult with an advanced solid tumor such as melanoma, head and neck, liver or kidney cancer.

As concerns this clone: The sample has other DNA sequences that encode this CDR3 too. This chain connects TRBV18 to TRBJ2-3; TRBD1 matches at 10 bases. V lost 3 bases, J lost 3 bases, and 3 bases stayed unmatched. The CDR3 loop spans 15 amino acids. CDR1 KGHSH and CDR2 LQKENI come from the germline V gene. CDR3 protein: CASSPRTGGTDTQYF. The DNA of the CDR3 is TGTGCCAGCTCACCCCGGACAGGGGGTACAGATACGCAGTATTTT.

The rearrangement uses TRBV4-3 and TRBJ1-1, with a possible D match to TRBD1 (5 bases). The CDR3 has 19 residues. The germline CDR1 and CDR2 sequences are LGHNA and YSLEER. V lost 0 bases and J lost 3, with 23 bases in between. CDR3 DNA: TGCGCCAGCAGCCAAGATACAGAGGGCGGCAGGGCCAGGGACACTGAAGCTTTCTTT. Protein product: CASSQDTEGGRARDTEAFF.

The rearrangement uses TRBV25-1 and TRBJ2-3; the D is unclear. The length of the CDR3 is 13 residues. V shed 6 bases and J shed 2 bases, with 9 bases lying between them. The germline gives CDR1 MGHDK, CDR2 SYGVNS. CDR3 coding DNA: TGTGCCAGCAGATCCGGTTACACAGATACGCAGTATTTT. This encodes CASRSGYTDTQYF. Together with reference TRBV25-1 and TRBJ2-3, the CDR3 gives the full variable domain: EADIYQTPRYLVIGTGKKITLECSQTMGHDKMYWYQQDPGMELHLIHYSYGVNSTEKGDLSSESTVSRIRTEHFPLTLESARPSHTSQYLCASRSGYTDTQYFGPGTRLTVL.

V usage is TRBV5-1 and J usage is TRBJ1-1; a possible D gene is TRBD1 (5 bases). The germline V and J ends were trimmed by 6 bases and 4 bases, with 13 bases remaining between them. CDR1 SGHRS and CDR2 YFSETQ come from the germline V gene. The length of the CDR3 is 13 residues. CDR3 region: CASTPMGGTEAFF. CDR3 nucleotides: TGCGCCAGCACCCCCATGGGGGGCACTGAAGCTTTCTTT.

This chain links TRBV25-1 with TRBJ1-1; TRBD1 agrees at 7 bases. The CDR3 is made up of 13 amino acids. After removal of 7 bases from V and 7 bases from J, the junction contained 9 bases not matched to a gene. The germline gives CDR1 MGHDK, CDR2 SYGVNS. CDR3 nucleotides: TGTGCCAGCAAGGACCTACGGGACAGTGAAGCTTTCTTT. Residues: CASKDLRDSEAFF.

CDR3 in DNA: TGTGCCAGCAGCCTCCGGGGCCCTAATTCACCCCTCCACTTT. Translation: CASSLRGPNSPLHF. V and J are TRBV6-5 and TRBJ1-6; TRBD1 is a possible D gene (5 bases). Trimming removed 6 bases at V and 6 bases at J, with 12 bases between. The germline gives CDR1 MNHEY, CDR2 SVGAGI. The CDR3 loop spans 14 amino acids.

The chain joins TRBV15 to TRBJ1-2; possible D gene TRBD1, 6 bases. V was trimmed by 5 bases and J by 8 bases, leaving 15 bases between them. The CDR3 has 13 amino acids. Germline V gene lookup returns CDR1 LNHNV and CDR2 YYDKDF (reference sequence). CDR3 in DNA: TGTGCCACCAGCCCGACAGGTTTGGGAGGCTACACCTTC. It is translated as CATSPTGLGGYTF.

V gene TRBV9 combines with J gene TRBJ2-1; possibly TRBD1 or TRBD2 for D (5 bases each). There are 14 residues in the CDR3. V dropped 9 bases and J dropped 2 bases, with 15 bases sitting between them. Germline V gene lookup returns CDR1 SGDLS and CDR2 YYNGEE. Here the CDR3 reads CATTPGTTYNEQFF. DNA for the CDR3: TGTGCCACCACTCCCGGGACGACCTACAATGAGCAGTTCTTC.

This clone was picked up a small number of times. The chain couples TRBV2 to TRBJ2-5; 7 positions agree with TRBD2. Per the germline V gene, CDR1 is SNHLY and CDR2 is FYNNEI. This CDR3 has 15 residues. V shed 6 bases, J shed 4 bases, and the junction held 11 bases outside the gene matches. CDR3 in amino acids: CASSVGGGGRETQYF. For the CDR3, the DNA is TGTGCCAGCAGCGTTGGGGGGGGAGGGAGAGAGACCCAGTACTTC.

CDR3 bases: TGCAGCGTTGGCCGAAGGCCTATTTCTGAAGCTTTCTTT. It codes for CSVGRRPISEAFF. The chain joins TRBV29-1 to TRBJ1-1; D is unclear. From germline, CDR1 is SQVTM and CDR2 ANQGSEA. V lost 4 bases and J 6 bases, leaving 15 bases between the germline ends. The CDR3 loop spans 13 amino acids. The full variable domain, its missing parts supplied by reference TRBV29-1 and TRBJ1-1, is SAVISQKPSRDICQRGTSLTIQCQVDSQVTMMFWYRQQPGQSLTLIATANQGSEATYESGFVIDKFPISRPNLTFSTLTVSNMSPEDSSIYLCSVGRRPISEAFFGQGTRLTVV.

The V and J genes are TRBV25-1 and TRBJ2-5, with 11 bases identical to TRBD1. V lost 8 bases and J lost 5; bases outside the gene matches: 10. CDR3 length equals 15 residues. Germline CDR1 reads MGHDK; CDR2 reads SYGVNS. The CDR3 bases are TGTGCCAGCGGGGGAAGGACAGGGGGCATGGAGACCCAGTACTTC. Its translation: CASGGRTGGMETQYF.